One sample yielded the 23 T cell receptor beta chains listed below, sequenced in a study of blood T cells in healthy people across ages. Using a J-beta primer mix together with a sample-barcoded 5' primer, a second PCR was run for roughly 7 to 11 cycles. Via MiXCR, TCRdb re-called the 5' RACE reads, giving one row per CDR3 protein. Of 790,000 or so distinct CDR3 sequences in the sample, 35% to 50% were seen once. Material: blood. The receptors here all came from an elderly man in good health.

This clonotype was observed a handful of times. The CDR3 region is CASSLAGINEKLFF. In nucleotides, the CDR3 is TGTGCCAGCAGTTTAGCAGGGATTAATGAAAAACTGTTTTTT. The chain is built from TRBV27 and TRBJ1-4; perhaps TRBD1 as D (5 bases). Trimming took 2 bases from V and 4 from J, leaving 8 bases between them. Germline values: CDR1 MNHEY, CDR2 SMNVEV (reference sequence). The CDR3 totals 14 residues.

This clonotype has a single count. The chain has TRBV5-1 and TRBJ2-2; 7 bases fit TRBD1. CDR1 and CDR2 from the germline V gene are SGHRS and YFSETQ. The CDR3 has 15 amino acids. V lost 2 bases, J lost 9 bases, and 10 bases stayed unmatched. This CDR3 is CASSLTTGDRRELFF. CDR3 nucleotides: TGCGCCAGCAGCTTAACCACAGGGGACCGGCGGGAGCTGTTTTTT.

This clonotype has a single count. The gene calls are TRBV6-5 and TRBJ1-2; no firm D call. Germline assignment: CDR1 MNHEY and CDR2 SVGAGI. This CDR3 region has 13 residues. V shed 7 bases and J shed 5 bases, with 14 bases lying between them. In DNA, the CDR3 is TGTGCCAGCACGGGAACTTGGGGTTATGGCTACACCTTC. Protein product: CASTGTWGYGYTF.

Many counts were recorded for this clonotype. The V gene is TRBV10-3, the J gene TRBJ2-7, with D unresolved. The CDR3 totals 13 residues. The germline CDR1 and CDR2 sequences are ENHRY and SYGVKD. The V end lost 2 bases, the J end lost 1 base, and 6 bases lay between the germline ends. DNA for the CDR3: TGTGCCATCAGTGAGGTAGGGTCCTACGAGCAGTACTTC. It is translated as CAISEVGSYEQYF.

This clonotype appeared a single time. The V and J genes are TRBV20-1 and TRBJ1-2, with 8 bases fitting TRBD1. Germline lookup yields CDR1 DFQATT and CDR2 SNEGSKA (reference sequence). CDR3 length equals 14 residues. Unmatched junction bases numbered 13, after V lost 6 bases and J lost 7 bases. CDR3 sequence reads: CSAGTTGGGGGYTF. CDR3 nucleotide sequence: TGCAGTGCGGGAACTACAGGGGGAGGAGGTGGCTACACCTTC.

This clonotype has only a few counts. The V and J genes are TRBV7-3 and TRBJ2-5; D gene ambiguous. There are 13 residues in the CDR3. Germline assignment: CDR1 SGHTA and CDR2 FQGTGA. V was pared by 1 base and J by 11 bases, with 14 bases between. DNA of the CDR3: TGTGCCAGCAGCTTAAACCGAGACAATGAGCAGTACTTC. Its protein product is CASSLNRDNEQYF.

V is TRBV24-1 and J is TRBJ2-7, with D perhaps given as TRBD1 or TRBD2 (5 bases each). Trimming took 0 bases from V and 3 from J, leaving 14 bases between them. The CDR3 length is 16 residues. Germline V gives CDR1 KGHDR, CDR2 SFDVKD. CDR3 in DNA: TGTGCCACCAGTGATTTGGAGGGGAGCGGCTTCTACGAGCAGTACTTC. Protein sequence: CATSDLEGSGFYEQYF.

The genes are TRBV20-1 and TRBJ2-5, with D perhaps matching TRBD1 (6 bases). The CDR3 loop spans 15 amino acids. V was clipped by 0 bases and J by 2 bases, with 13 bases between them. CDR1 DFQATT and CDR2 SNEGSKA come from the germline V gene (reference sequence). The CDR3 here is CSARDGAGEQETQYF. CDR3 DNA sequence: TGCAGTGCTAGAGATGGGGCAGGGGAACAAGAGACCCAGTACTTC.

The chain couples TRBV4-3 to TRBJ2-1; TRBD2 aligns across 8 bases. The DNA end is more similar to TRBJ2-7, so the J call may be wrong. The CDR3 loop spans 17 amino acids. Germline V lookup: CDR1 LGHNA, CDR2 YSLEER. The CDR3 sequence: CASSQRWREDSYNEQYF. The DNA for the CDR3 is TGCGCCAGCAGCCAACGATGGCGGGAGGACTCCTACAATGAGCAGTACTTC.

This rearrangement joins TRBV2 to TRBJ2-5, with a weak D call TRBD2 (5 bases). CDR3 length: 14 residues. V was cut by 3 bases and J by 3 bases, with 11 bases left in between. Germline CDR1 is SNHLY and CDR2 is FYNNEI. CDR3 protein: CASSEGRGKETQYF. The CDR3 nucleotides are TGTGCCAGCAGTGAGGGCCGGGGAAAAGAGACCCAGTACTTC.

The J gene is TRBJ1-1, the V gene TRBV29-1, with 7 bases that match TRBD1. V shed 4 bases, J shed 8 bases, and the junction held 13 bases outside the gene matches. The CDR3 has 14 residues. Germline V gene sequence: CDR1 SQVTM, CDR2 ANQGSEA. CDR3 in amino acids: CSVGLTGNRLEAFF. In DNA, the CDR3 is TGCAGCGTTGGATTGACAGGGAATAGGTTAGAAGCTTTCTTT.

This clonotype has a handful of counts. The chain has TRBV6-4 and TRBJ2-6; D not certain. The CDR3 length is 13 residues. Germline values: CDR1 MRHNA, CDR2 SNTAGT. V gave up 5 bases and J gave up 4 bases, with 6 bases separating them. The CDR3: CASSPQGANVLTF. The DNA of the CDR3 is TGTGCCAGCAGTCCCCAAGGGGCCAACGTCCTGACTTTC.

The chain links TRBV7-2 to TRBJ2-3; D gene ambiguous. CDR1 SGHTA and CDR2 FQGNSA come from the germline V gene. This CDR3 spans 12 amino acids. Trimming removed 2 bases from V and 8 bases from J, with 8 bases in between. The DNA for the CDR3 is TGTGCCAGCAGCTTAAACGCAGCTACGCAGTATTTT. It is translated as CASSLNAATQYF.

The table lists this clonotype with a count of one. Here the CDR3 reads CSARAPGDEQYF. The CDR3 nucleotides are TGCAGTGCTAGAGCCCCGGGCGATGAGCAGTACTTC. The rearrangement joins TRBV20-1 to TRBJ2-5; D gene unclear. The CDR3 has 12 residues. Germline CDR1 reads DFQATT; CDR2 reads SNEGSKA (reference sequence). Trimming took 1 base from V and 11 from J, leaving 14 bases between them.

The chain carries TRBV20-1 and TRBJ2-1; tentatively, D is TRBD2 (5 bases). Germline-derived CDR1 and CDR2 are DFQATT and SNEGSKA (reference sequence). The ends were cut back, 7 bases at V and 2 bases at J, with 18 bases in the middle. The CDR3 totals 15 residues. This chain's CDR3 is CSVRRPPLTYNEQFF. CDR3 nucleotides: TGCAGTGTCAGGAGGCCGCCCTTAACCTACAATGAGCAGTTCTTC.

The CDR3 sequence is CASSFTQPQHF. CDR3 nucleotides: TGTGCCAGCAGCTTCACTCAGCCCCAGCATTTT. The chain carries TRBV5-8 and TRBJ1-5; no definite D call. Germline CDR1 reads SGHTS; CDR2 reads YDEGEE. CDR3 length: 11 residues. The V and J ends lost 2 bases and 6 bases respectively, with 3 bases between them. The entire variable domain, with the rest obtained from reference TRBV5-8 and TRBJ1-5, is as follows: EAGVTQSPTHLIKTRGQQATLRCSPISGHTSVYWYQQALGLGLQFLLWYDEGEERNRGNFPPRFSGRQFPNYSSELNVNALELEDSALYLCASSFTQPQHFGDGTRLSIL.

This chain uses TRBV3-1 with TRBJ1-1; no clear D. The CDR3 runs 13 residues. Germline lookup yields CDR1 LGHDT and CDR2 YNNKEL (reference sequence). V lost 4 bases and J lost 5, with 11 bases in between. The CDR3 sequence is CASSRPSGTEAFF. CDR3 coding DNA: TGTGCCAGCAGCCGACCTTCCGGGACTGAAGCTTTCTTT.

The chain uses TRBV29-1 and TRBJ2-1; D uncertain. Germline V gene lookup returns CDR1 SQVTM and CDR2 ANQGSEA. The CDR3 is 12 amino acids. The V gene lost 7 bases and the J gene lost 6 bases, with 13 bases spanning the gap. DNA for the CDR3: TGCAGCGCCGAAATCGGCGCCAATGAGCAGTTCTTC. It translates to CSAEIGANEQFF.

A remark on this clonotype: It is likely a read error, because the conserved phenylalanine at the end of the CDR3 is missing. This sequence joins TRBV11-2 and TRBJ2-7, with D possibly matching TRBD1 (6 bases). V lost 0 bases, J lost 5 bases, and 14 bases lay in between. Per the germline V gene, CDR1 is SGHAT and CDR2 is FQNNGV. The CDR3 is 15 amino acids. This chain's CDR3 is CASSLDHTGTDEQYY. The CDR3 nucleotides read TGTGCCAGCAGCTTAGATCACACAGGGACCGACGAGCAGTACTAC.

This clonotype showed up just a few times. V is TRBV9 and J is TRBJ2-3; TRBD1 aligns across 8 bases. The CDR3 has 16 amino acids. CDR1 is SGDLS and CDR2 is YYNGEE in the germline V gene. V dropped 0 bases and J dropped 3; count of bases not matched to a gene: 6. The CDR3 protein is CASSVDRDRRTDTQYF. For the CDR3, the DNA is TGTGCCAGCAGCGTAGACCGGGACAGGCGTACAGATACGCAGTATTTT.

The rearrangement joins TRBV28 to TRBJ2-4, with D perhaps given as TRBD1 or TRBD2 (6 bases each). The CDR3 consists of 16 residues. The germline CDR1 and CDR2 sequences are MDHEN and SYDVKM. V was pared by 3 bases and J by 3 bases, with 15 bases between. In DNA form, the CDR3 reads TGTGCCAGCAGTTTGTCAGGGGAGGTGGGCAAAAACATTCAGTACTTC. Its protein product is CASSLSGEVGKNIQYF.

With regard to this clonotype: One base away lies a much larger clone, so this may be a sequencing read error. J is TRBJ2-7 and V is TRBV5-6; tentative D call: TRBD2 (5 bases). The V and J ends lost 4 bases and 2 bases respectively, with 13 bases between them. This CDR3 contains 14 residues. CDR1 and CDR2 (germline): SGHDT, YYEEEE. The CDR3 loop reads CASSVMRVPYEQYF. The CDR3 DNA reads TGTGCCAGCAGCGTGATGCGGGTTCCCTACGAGCAGTACTTC. The complete variable domain, with remaining parts taken from reference TRBV5-6 and TRBJ2-7, reads DAGVTQSPTHLIKTRGQQVTLRCSPKSGHDTVSWYQQALGQGPQFIFQYYEEEERQRGNFPDRFSGHQFPNYSSELNVNALLLGDSALYLCASSVMRVPYEQYFGPGTRLTVT.

The chain combines TRBV7-2 with TRBJ2-3; 9 nucleotides align to TRBD2. J gave up 2 bases and V 3 bases, and 3 bases lay outside the gene matches. The germline CDR1 and CDR2 sequences are SGHTA and FQGNSA. The CDR3 is 15 residues long. The CDR3 sequence: CASSFLAGFTDTQYF. The CDR3 nucleotides are TGTGCCAGCAGCTTTCTAGCGGGGTTCACAGATACGCAGTATTTT.